This T cell receptor beta chain was recorded in a study of T-cell reconstitution after alpha-beta-depleted transplantation in children. Study observations and caveats: The study traced high day-60 TCRbeta diversity in some patients to surviving recipient T cells and thymic progenitors. Reported findings indicate that, about two months after transplant, alpha-beta T cells came from several hundred expanded clones, which were derived from non-depleted graft cells.

Germline-derived CDR1 and CDR2 are MRHNA and SNTAGT. The CDR3 length is 21 residues. J lost 2 bases, V lost 5 bases, and 19 bases had no gene match. This clonotype was counted only a few times. Its antigen is still unknown. The TCRbeta library incorporated unique molecular identifiers. In TCRdb, the PCR reads were re-called with MiXCR into one record per CDR3 protein. The sample contains some 830,000 distinct CDR3 sequences, roughly 16% of which appear only once. This receptor was obtained from a male patient under 18 who had a stem cell transplant for acute lymphoblastic leukemia, so the T cells may come from the graft donor. The sequenced sample was PBMCs, mostly from graft donor cells, obtained 360 days after TCRalphabeta/CD19-depleted stem cell transplant. V gene TRBV6-4 combines with J gene TRBJ2-7, with 15 bases identical to TRBD2. CDR3 region: CASSPGGVGGLAGGPAYEQYF. The CDR3 DNA sequence: TGTGCCAGCAGTCCAGGGGGTGTTGGTGGACTAGCGGGAGGGCCAGCCTACGAGCAGTACTTC.